This TCR beta chain was found in a study of shared clonotypes between healthy human individuals. General study points: Few donors restricted represented genetic and exposure-history diversity. Rarefaction exposed incomplete sorted-subset sequencing despite large depth. Relative to their counterparts shared across all four donors, non-shared clonotypes exhibited diminished generation probabilities.

CD45RO-negative cells were positively selected for CCR7, leaving out terminally differentiated effector memory CD45RA+ cells. The CDR3 totals 16 residues. CDR1 MNHEY and CDR2 SMNVEV come from the germline V gene (reference sequence). The V and J ends lost 3 bases and 8 bases, in that order; junction bases with no gene match: 9. Points on this clone: What it binds is not known.

Clones were read by immunoSEQ multiplex PCR, and TCRdb kept only the in-frame ones, dropping some. The sample has around 2,000,000 clones, about 95% seen once. Sample: naive CD8+ T cells sorted from blood. The chain recombines TRBV27 with TRBJ1-4; 10 nucleotides line up with TRBD1. The receptor was derived from a young man in good health. CDR3 residues: CASSLLPRDRGEKLFF. The CDR3 DNA reads TGTGCCAGCAGTTTGCTCCCCAGGGACAGGGGCGAAAAACTGTTTTTT.